These 11 T cell receptor beta chains originate from one sample sequenced in a study of T-cell reconstitution after alpha-beta-depleted transplantation in children. Unique molecular identifiers tagged the TCRbeta library. TCRdb re-analysed the PCR reads in MiXCR, keeping a single row per CDR3 protein. The repertoire holds roughly 100,000 distinct CDR3 sequences, with 5% to 6% as singletons. Sample: PBMCs, mostly from graft donor cells, taken 60 days after TCRalphabeta/CD19-depleted stem cell transplant. The receptors were sampled from a female patient aged 2-10 years who had a stem cell transplant for Fanconi anemia, so the T cells may come from the graft donor.

This clonotype was picked up many times. J is TRBJ2-7 and V is TRBV5-1; D gene uncertain. The V and J ends lost 0 bases and 3 bases respectively, with 13 bases between them. CDR1 and CDR2 (germline): SGHRS, YFSETQ. The CDR3 has 15 residues. The CDR3 DNA reads TGCGCCAGCAGCTTGGAGGGCCTGGGCATCTACGAGCAGTACTTC. This sequence encodes CASSLEGLGIYEQYF.

This clonotype was observed a few times. The junction differs from germline at one of its ends, possibly a read error. The chain joins TRBV5-1 to TRBJ1-4; a weak D match, TRBD1 (6 bases). Germline lookup yields CDR1 SGHRS and CDR2 YFSETQ. This CDR3 has 17 amino acids. The CDR3 DNA reads TGCGCCAGCAGCTTGGGACCACCGGGACAACTTAATGACAAACTGTTTTTT. Translated, it gives CASSLGPPGQLNDKLFF.

The sample holds many counts of this clonotype. This rearrangement joins TRBV7-9 to TRBJ2-2; 9 bases match TRBD2. Germline values: CDR1 SEHNR, CDR2 FQNEAQ (reference sequence). This CDR3 is 16 amino acids long. The V segment lost 5 bases and the J segment 5 bases; nucleotides outside the gene matches: 9. CDR3 amino acids: CASSRISGGSTGELFF. CDR3 coding DNA: TGTGCCAGCAGCCGGATTAGCGGGGGATCTACCGGGGAGCTGTTTTTT. The full variable domain, with the rest looked up from reference TRBV7-9 and TRBJ2-2, is DTGVSQNPRHKITKRGQNVTFRCDPISEHNRLYWYRQTLGQGPEFLTYFQNEAQLEKSRLLSDRFSAERPKGSFSTLEIQRTEQGDSAMYLCASSRISGGSTGELFFGEGSRLTVL.

In its sample, this clonotype was seen many times. The gene calls are TRBV3-1 and TRBJ2-1; 14 positions match TRBD2. There are 21 residues in the CDR3. The trim removed 1 base at V and 0 bases at J, leaving 11 bases unmatched. Germline loops: CDR1 LGHDT, CDR2 YNNKEL (reference sequence). The CDR3 sequence is CASSQAVFGTSGSSSYNEQFF. The CDR3 bases are TGTGCCAGCAGCCAAGCAGTTTTCGGGACTAGCGGGAGTAGCTCCTACAATGAGCAGTTCTTC.

This clonotype appeared many times. The rearrangement uses TRBV5-1 and TRBJ1-4; 9 positions match TRBD1. From germline, CDR1 is SGHRS and CDR2 YFSETQ. This CDR3 comprises 15 residues. V dropped 5 bases and J dropped 5; count of bases not matched to a gene: 7. The CDR3 here is CASSPRTGENEKLFF. CDR3 sequence (DNA): TGCGCCAGCAGTCCGAGGACAGGGGAAAATGAAAAACTGTTTTTT.

At least ten counts were recorded for this clonotype. The rearrangement joins TRBV7-2 to TRBJ2-1; tentatively, D is TRBD2 (6 bases). Germline values: CDR1 SGHTA, CDR2 FQGNSA. This CDR3 comprises 15 residues. V was clipped by 2 bases and J by 4 bases, with 12 bases between them. The CDR3 reads CASSLSLSGYNEQFF. CDR3 coding DNA: TGTGCCAGCAGCTTAAGTCTGAGCGGGTACAATGAGCAGTTCTTC.

This clonotype was seen many times. V usage is TRBV29-1 and J usage is TRBJ2-5, with D possibly called TRBD1 or TRBD2 (5 bases each). The CDR3 has 12 amino acids. The V end was cut by 4 bases, the J end by 5 bases, with 11 bases between. Germline values: CDR1 SQVTM, CDR2 ANQGSEA. This chain's CDR3 is CSVGQGAETQYF. The CDR3 region has the DNA TGCAGCGTTGGCCAGGGAGCCGAGACCCAGTACTTC.

The table lists this clonotype with many counts. This chain connects TRBV3-1 to TRBJ1-1; D unresolved. CDR1 and CDR2 (germline): LGHDT, YNNKEL (reference sequence). V was pared by 4 bases and J by 4 bases, with 22 bases between. This CDR3 has 17 amino acids. CDR3 sequence: CASSRSPGYYLSTEAFF. CDR3 nucleotide sequence: TGTGCCAGCAGCCGATCCCCTGGGTACTACCTTAGCACTGAAGCTTTCTTT.

In its sample, this clonotype was seen many times. CDR3 protein: CASSENRVGTDTQYF. Written as DNA, the CDR3 is TGCGCCAGCAGTGAGAACCGGGTTGGGACAGATACGCAGTATTTT. The V gene is TRBV10-1, the J gene TRBJ2-3; D call uncertain. V was cut by 2 bases and J by 3 bases, with 12 bases left in between. Germline CDR1 WNHNN, CDR2 SYGVQD (reference sequence). The CDR3 loop spans 15 amino acids.

This clonotype was recorded many times. The chain recombines TRBV6-5 with TRBJ2-5; D remains ambiguous. The germline V and J ends were trimmed by 2 bases and 5 bases, with 3 bases remaining between them. The germline gives CDR1 MNHEY, CDR2 SVGAGI. The CDR3 contains 11 residues. CDR3 in DNA: TGTGCCAGCAGTTACCTGGAGACCCAGTACTTC. Its protein product is CASSYLETQYF.

The chain combines TRBV20-1 with TRBJ1-2; 8 nucleotides align to TRBD1. Germline trimming cut 6 bases from V and 8 bases from J; bases unmatched to any gene: 14. Germline V gives CDR1 DFQATT, CDR2 SNEGSKA (reference sequence). CDR3 length: 14 residues. CDR3 in DNA: TGCAGTGCCGTAGACCGAGACAGGGGTTGGGGCTACACCTTC. Translating it yields CSAVDRDRGWGYTF.